Listed here are 24 T cell receptor beta chains from one sample, sequenced in a study of T cell responses to AZD1222 COVID-19 vaccine. Method: immunoSEQ multiplex PCR; TCRdb's copy keeps in-frame clones and lacks some. The data hold 95,000 to 110,000 clones, with over 75% observed a single time. This specimen was peripheral blood, taken on day 0 of AZD1222 vaccination. These receptors were obtained from an adult in good health.

This clone has just a few counts. The chain has TRBV7-2 and TRBJ2-1; TRBD2 agrees at 11 bases. V was pared by 5 bases and J by 6 bases, with 6 bases of the junction left unmatched. The CDR3 is made up of 15 amino acids. Looked up from germline, CDR1 is SGHTA and CDR2 is FQGNSA. The DNA of the CDR3 is TGTGCCAGCAGCCCCGGGACTAGCGGAATCAATGAGCAGTTCTTC. Translation gives CASSPGTSGINEQFF.

The chain joins TRBV9 to TRBJ2-6; 8 nucleotides align to TRBD1. V lost 0 bases to trimming and J lost 0 bases; unmatched junction nucleotides: 5. The CDR3 is made up of 18 amino acids. Germline V gives CDR1 SGDLS, CDR2 YYNGEE. This chain's CDR3 is CASSVGQGASSGANVLTF. For the CDR3, the DNA is TGTGCCAGCAGCGTAGGGCAGGGGGCGAGCTCTGGGGCCAACGTCCTGACTTTC.

The V gene is TRBV28, the J gene TRBJ2-1; 8 bases map to TRBD2. CDR3 length: 14 residues. Per the germline V gene, CDR1 is MDHEN and CDR2 is SYDVKM. J gave up 3 bases and V 6 bases, and 4 bases lay outside the gene matches. CDR3 amino acids: CASSVLADYNEQFF. The DNA for the CDR3 is TGTGCCAGCAGCGTACTAGCGGACTACAATGAGCAGTTCTTC.

This clone was seen only once. The chain recombines TRBV27 with TRBJ1-4, with TRBD1 identical over 8 bases. J gave up 8 bases and V 3 bases, and 8 bases lay outside the gene matches. From germline, CDR1 is MNHEY and CDR2 SMNVEV (reference sequence). The length of the CDR3 is 15 residues. This CDR3 is CASSFYDRGKEKLFF. CDR3 nucleotide sequence: TGTGCCAGCAGTTTTTACGACAGGGGAAAGGAAAAACTGTTTTTT.

This rearrangement joins TRBV19 to TRBJ2-3; D is possibly TRBD1 or TRBD2 (5 bases each). The V and J ends lost 7 bases and 2 bases respectively, with 16 bases between them. The CDR3 runs to 15 residues. The V gene's germline CDR1 is LNHDA and CDR2 SQIVND (reference sequence). CDR3: CASKGGTGFTDTQYF. The CDR3 nucleotides read TGTGCCAGTAAGGGTGGGACCGGATTCACAGATACGCAGTATTTT.

This chain links TRBV6-4 with TRBJ2-1; no firm D call. The CDR3 consists of 13 residues. V was trimmed by 1 base and J by 2 bases, leaving 3 bases between them. Germline V lookup: CDR1 MRHNA, CDR2 SNTAGT. The CDR3 nucleotides read TGTGCCAGCAGTGACTTTACCTACAATGAGCAGTTCTTC. Residues: CASSDFTYNEQFF.

This chain links TRBV15 with TRBJ1-1, with a weak D call TRBD1 (5 bases). The CDR3 spans 13 residues. Trimming removed 8 bases from V and 1 base from J, with 11 bases in between. CDR1 is LNHNV and CDR2 is YYDKDF in the germline V gene (reference sequence). CDR3 sequence reads: CATQPQGNTEAFF. DNA for the CDR3: TGTGCCACCCAACCCCAGGGGAACACTGAAGCTTTCTTT.

The J gene is TRBJ2-2, the V gene TRBV6-5; possibly TRBD1 for D (6 bases). The CDR3 spans 12 residues. Trimming stripped 8 bases from V and 8 bases from J, with 12 bases between. Germline V CDR1 and CDR2: MNHEY, SVGAGI. This chain's CDR3 is CASPKQGGELFF. CDR3 DNA: TGTGCCAGCCCGAAACAGGGAGGGGAGCTGTTTTTT.

In this sample, this clone turned up once. V usage is TRBV6-1 and J usage is TRBJ2-1; possibly TRBD2 for D (5 bases). The CDR3 has 14 amino acids. The V gene's germline CDR1 is MNHNS and CDR2 SASEGT. Between the trimmed V and J ends, which lost 2 bases and 5 bases, there was a span of 10 bases. Written as DNA, the CDR3 is TGTGCCAGCAGTGAACTAGCCGGGAACAATGAGCAGTTCTTC. It translates to CASSELAGNNEQFF.

CDR3 DNA: TGTGCCAGCAGCTACAGGGGGCAGGAAGGCTACACCTTC. It encodes CASSYRGQEGYTF. The V gene is TRBV2, the J gene TRBJ1-2; 9 bases match TRBD1. Germline lookup yields CDR1 SNHLY and CDR2 FYNNEI. J was trimmed by 8 bases and V by 6 bases; bases with no gene match: 7. The CDR3 is made up of 13 amino acids. The full variable domain, with the rest looked up from reference TRBV2 and TRBJ1-2, is EPEVTQTPSHQVTQMGQEVILRCVPISNHLYFYWYRQILGQKVEFLVSFYNNEISEKSEIFDDQFSVERPDGSNFTLKIRSTKLEDSAMYFCASSYRGQEGYTFGSGTRLTVV.

The V call is TRBV19, the J call TRBJ1-6, with D unresolved. Looked up from germline, CDR1 is LNHDA and CDR2 is SQIVND (reference sequence). The V gene lost 6 bases and the J gene lost 10 bases, with 13 bases spanning the gap. This CDR3 region has 13 residues. The CDR3 region is CASRLGVRSPLHF. The CDR3 region has the DNA TGTGCCAGTAGACTCGGGGTACGGTCACCCCTCCACTTT.

The rearrangement joins TRBV19 to TRBJ1-4, with no clear D. Germline assignment: CDR1 LNHDA and CDR2 SQIVND (reference sequence). V lost 7 bases, J lost 5 bases, and 14 bases lay in between. The CDR3 length is 14 residues. The DNA of the CDR3 is TGTGCCAGTACCCCGGCAGGCACGAATGAAAAACTGTTTTTT. As protein: CASTPAGTNEKLFF.

V and J are TRBV5-1 and TRBJ2-1; D remains unclear. Germline CDR1 and CDR2: SGHRS and YFSETQ. The CDR3 is made up of 15 amino acids. The V end was cut by 1 base, the J end by 5 bases, with 13 bases between. CDR3 DNA sequence: TGCGCCAGCAGCTTGTCCTCTGGGAATCACAATGAGCAGTTCTTC. Its protein is CASSLSSGNHNEQFF. Together with reference TRBV5-1 and TRBJ2-1, the CDR3 gives the full variable domain: KAGVTQTPRYLIKTRGQQVTLSCSPISGHRSVSWYQQTPGQGLQFLFEYFSETQRNKGNFPGRFSGRQFSNSRSEMNVSTLELGDSALYLCASSLSSGNHNEQFFGPGTRLTVL.

The genes are TRBV4-3 and TRBJ2-7; weak D call: TRBD2 (6 bases). This CDR3 contains 15 residues. The V end was cut by 3 bases, the J end by 4 bases, with 16 bases between. Germline assignment: CDR1 LGHNA and CDR2 YSLEER. CDR3 region: CASSHNLQGLYEQYF. In DNA form, the CDR3 reads TGCGCCAGCAGCCACAACCTTCAGGGACTTTACGAGCAGTACTTC.

The CDR3 region is CASSSDGRSYNEQFF. The CDR3 DNA follows: TGTGCCAGCAGCTCGGACGGGCGGTCCTACAATGAGCAGTTCTTC. The chain carries TRBV13 and TRBJ2-1; unclear D gene. This CDR3 spans 15 amino acids. Germline values: CDR1 PRHDT, CDR2 FYEKMQ (reference sequence). Trimming removed 4 bases at V and 1 base at J, with 11 bases between.

This rearrangement joins TRBV7-2 to TRBJ1-2, with D uncertain. The V end was cut by 4 bases, the J end by 5 bases, with 11 bases between. Germline V gene data show CDR1 as SGHTA and CDR2 as FQGNSA. CDR3 size: 13 residues. The CDR3 nucleotides read TGTGCCAGCAGCTCCCCCCCAGATTATGGCTACACCTTC. Translating it yields CASSSPPDYGYTF.

J is TRBJ1-5 and V is TRBV7-9, with a tentative D call TRBD1 (6 bases). V was shortened by 5 bases and J by 0 bases, with 11 bases between the two germline ends. The germline CDR1 and CDR2 sequences are SEHNR and FQNEAQ (reference sequence). The CDR3 has 15 amino acids. CDR3 nucleotides: TGTGCCAGCAGCAGCACAGGGAATAGCAATCAGCCCCAGCATTTT. This codes for CASSSTGNSNQPQHF. The entire variable domain, with the rest obtained from reference TRBV7-9 and TRBJ1-5, is as follows: DTGVSQNPRHKITKRGQNVTFRCDPISEHNRLYWYRQTLGQGPEFLTYFQNEAQLEKSRLLSDRFSAERPKGSFSTLEIQRTEQGDSAMYLCASSSTGNSNQPQHFGDGTRLSIL.

The chain has TRBV18 and TRBJ2-7, with D perhaps matching TRBD1 (5 bases). The CDR3 contains 14 residues. Germline CDR1 and CDR2: KGHSH and LQKENI. The V end lost 0 bases, the J end lost 3 bases, and 9 bases lay between the germline ends. The CDR3 sequence is CASSPPGHNYEQYF. The DNA of the CDR3 is TGTGCCAGCTCACCACCGGGGCACAACTACGAGCAGTACTTC.

The chain is built from TRBV30 and TRBJ2-3; 7 positions agree with TRBD2. Germline assignment: CDR1 GTSNPN and CDR2 SVGIG (reference sequence). The CDR3 totals 13 residues. In DNA form, the CDR3 reads TGTGCTTCTGCGGGAGTTTCAACAGATACGCAGTATTTT. This gives the protein CASAGVSTDTQYF.

The chain has TRBV18 and TRBJ1-5; D gene ambiguous. CDR1 KGHSH and CDR2 LQKENI come from the germline V gene. With 2 bases removed from V and 5 bases from J, the gap between germline ends came to 7 bases. The CDR3 runs to 13 residues. The CDR3 region is CASSPGEDQPQHF. In DNA, the CDR3 is TGTGCCAGCTCACCAGGGGAAGATCAGCCCCAGCATTTT.

This chain links TRBV30 with TRBJ1-2, with D unresolved. V was clipped by 2 bases and J by 4 bases, with 17 bases between them. The V gene's germline CDR1 is GTSNPN and CDR2 SVGIG (reference sequence). There are 15 residues in the CDR3. As DNA, the CDR3 is TGTGCCTGGAGTTCTATGGCAGGAAGTCCCTATGGCTACACCTTC. This codes for CAWSSMAGSPYGYTF.

This sequence joins TRBV28 and TRBJ1-2, with TRBD1 matching over 10 bases. The CDR3 consists of 15 residues. Germline CDR1 is MDHEN and CDR2 is SYDVKM. V trimming: 7 bases; J trimming: 4 bases; junction bases outside the gene matches: 9. In DNA form, the CDR3 reads TGTGCCAGCAACCAACCGGGACAGGGGTTCTATGGCTACACCTTC. It specifies CASNQPGQGFYGYTF.

The chain joins TRBV6-5 to TRBJ1-5, with D tentatively TRBD1 (6 bases). Deletions cut 6 bases from V and 0 bases from J, with 9 bases between. Per germline, CDR1 MNHEY and CDR2 SVGAGI. CDR3 length: 14 residues. CDR3: CASRQGNSNQPQHF. CDR3 sequence (DNA): TGTGCCAGCAGACAGGGTAATAGCAATCAGCCCCAGCATTTT.

J is TRBJ1-1 and V is TRBV18; D may be TRBD1 (5 bases). V was pared by 2 bases and J by 3 bases, with 13 bases between. Per germline, CDR1 KGHSH and CDR2 LQKENI. The CDR3 contains 15 residues. CDR3 protein: CASSPGKGQYTEAFF. The CDR3, as DNA: TGTGCCAGCTCACCAGGGAAGGGGCAGTACACTGAAGCTTTCTTT.